Presented here are 7 T cell receptor beta chains from one specimen sequenced in a study of blood T cell repertoires in COVID-19. Profiled with immunoSEQ multiplex PCR; TCRdb holds only in-frame clones, not every one. The repertoire holds 450,000 to 500,000 clones, with 70% to 90% as singletons. Sequencing was performed on peripheral blood. The receptors were sampled from a human donor in a cohort sampled during active COVID-19.

The chain recombines TRBV18 with TRBJ2-7; TRBD2 aligns across 7 bases. Germline CDR1 and CDR2: KGHSH and LQKENI. Trimming took 3 bases from V and 2 from J; bases not matched to a gene: 7. The CDR3 spans 15 residues. Here the CDR3 reads CASSPSVSGAYEQYF. The DNA for the CDR3 is TGTGCCAGCTCACCGTCTGTCAGCGGGGCCTACGAGCAGTACTTC.

V is TRBV6-6 and J is TRBJ2-1, with a tentative D call TRBD2 (6 bases). Per the germline V gene, CDR1 is MNHNY and CDR2 is SVGAGI (reference sequence). The CDR3 length is 16 residues. The V and J ends lost 7 bases and 8 bases respectively, with 24 bases between them. CDR3 protein: CASILEGSLGADEQFF. As DNA, the CDR3 is TGTGCCAGCATCCTGGAGGGAAGTCTTGGGGCGGATGAGCAGTTCTTC.

V is TRBV28 and J is TRBJ1-5, with 8 bases fitting TRBD1. Germline-derived CDR1 and CDR2 are MDHEN and SYDVKM. V lost 4 bases, J lost 4 bases, and 6 bases stayed unmatched. The CDR3 loop spans 15 amino acids. The CDR3 sequence is CASSSATGVNQPQHF. For the CDR3, the DNA is TGTGCCAGCAGTTCCGCGACAGGGGTGAATCAGCCCCAGCATTTT.

In the case of this clone: The sample contains more than one DNA sequence encoding this CDR3. The chain couples TRBV5-1 to TRBJ1-3; D call uncertain. The CDR3 is 15 amino acids. V gave up 4 bases and J gave up 6 bases, with 17 bases separating them. Germline V gene lookup returns CDR1 SGHRS and CDR2 YFSETQ. The DNA of the CDR3 is TGCGCCAGCAGCGCAGGAGGGAGTTCGGCAAACACCATATATTTT. It yields the protein CASSAGGSSANTIYF.

This clone was detected only a few times. V and J are TRBV5-5 and TRBJ2-2; D call uncertain. The CDR3 has 14 amino acids. V was trimmed by 0 bases and J by 2 bases, leaving 5 bases between them. Germline CDR1 is SGHKS and CDR2 is YYEKEE (reference sequence). The CDR3 DNA follows: TGTGCCAGCAGCTTGGCAGTAAACACCGGGGAGCTGTTTTTT. This translates into CASSLAVNTGELFF.

A few counts support this clone. The genes are TRBV2 and TRBJ2-1, with TRBD2 identical over 7 bases. The length of the CDR3 is 12 residues. From germline, CDR1 is SNHLY and CDR2 FYNNEI. V gave up 6 bases and J gave up 6 bases; unmatched junction bases: 2. This chain's CDR3 is CASRGGINEQFF. The DNA of the CDR3 is TGTGCCAGCAGGGGGGGGATCAATGAGCAGTTCTTC.

In this sample, this clone turned up once. This chain uses TRBV12-3 or TRBV12-4 with TRBJ1-5, with 7 bases aligning to TRBD1. The CDR3 is made up of 13 amino acids. Germline trimming cut 4 bases from V and 4 bases from J; bases unmatched to any gene: 1. Written as DNA, the CDR3 is TGTGCCAGCAGTTCACAGGGGAATCAGCCCCAGCATTTT. Translating it yields CASSSQGNQPQHF.